The table lists the clone carrying this TCR beta chain with many counts. What it binds is unknown. This sample was taken from a study of T-cell reconstitution after alpha-beta-depleted transplantation in children. Overall study findings and caveats: Recipient T cells and thymic progenitors that survived gave rise to the high TCRbeta diversity observed at day 60 in some patients. The main origin of T-cell counts and diversity one year after transplant was newly produced T cells. It was reported that alpha-beta T cells came from several hundred expanded graft clones (about two months after transplant).

A TCRbeta library incorporating unique molecular identifiers was prepared. TCRdb processed the PCR reads anew with MiXCR; each CDR3 protein has one entry. The sample records 9,000 or so distinct CDR3 sequences, approximately 15% being singletons. V gave up 0 bases and J gave up 7 bases, with 13 bases separating them. This CDR3 comprises 14 residues. Looked up from germline, CDR1 is SGHNT and CDR2 is YYREEE (reference sequence). This sample comprised PBMCs, mostly from graft donor cells, obtained 60 days after TCRalphabeta/CD19-depleted stem cell transplant. The V gene is TRBV5-4, the J gene TRBJ1-2; D not certain. This receptor was identified in a male patient aged 10-17 years who had a stem cell transplant for acute lymphoblastic leukemia, so the T cells may come from the graft donor. CDR3 sequence (DNA): TGTGCCAGCAGCTTGGTCGGCTCCTTGGGTGGCTACACCTTC. It codes for CASSLVGSLGGYTF.